The clone carrying this TCR beta chain has just one count. Living in 25 or so US areas, the participants were between about 18 and 100 years of age. The study assigned cohorts using participant-reported clinical history. Two consecutive negative NP/OP PCR tests, clearance, or resolved symptoms defined Cohort 3 recovery. Sequencing was performed with immunoSEQ multiplex PCR; in TCRdb, only in-frame clones are kept and a portion is missing. The profile shows roughly 330,000 clones, around 90% of them singletons. This CDR3 has 16 amino acids. The record originates from a study of blood T cell repertoires in COVID-19.

Sequenced sample: PBMCs or T cells enriched from blood (not recorded which). J is TRBJ2-7 and V is TRBV21-1; the D call of TRBD2 is as the table states it, not checked on the DNA. TRBV21-1 corresponds to a pseudogene. The receptor was derived from a woman aged 25 to 39 who had recovered from COVID-19. The CDR3 spells CASSMTSRGSLYEQYF. In DNA, the CDR3 is TGTGCCAGCAGCATGACTAGCCGGGGATCTCTCTACGAGCAGTACTTC.